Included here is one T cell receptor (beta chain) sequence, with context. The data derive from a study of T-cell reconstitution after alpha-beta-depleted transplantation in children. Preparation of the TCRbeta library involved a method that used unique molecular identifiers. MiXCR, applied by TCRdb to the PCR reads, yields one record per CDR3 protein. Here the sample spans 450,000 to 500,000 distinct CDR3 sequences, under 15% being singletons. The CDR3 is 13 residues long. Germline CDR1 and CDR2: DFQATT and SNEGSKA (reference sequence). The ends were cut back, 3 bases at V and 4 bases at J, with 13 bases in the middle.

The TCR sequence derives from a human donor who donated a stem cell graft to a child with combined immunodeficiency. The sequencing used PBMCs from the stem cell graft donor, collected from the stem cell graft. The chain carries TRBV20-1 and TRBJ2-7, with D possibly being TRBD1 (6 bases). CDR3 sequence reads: CSARDRSYYEQYF. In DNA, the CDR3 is TGCAGTGCTAGGGACAGATCCTATTACGAGCAGTACTTC.